The entry that follows covers one TCR beta chain sequence. Which antigen it targets is not known. Within one base of it there is no much larger clone, and no base qualities were kept. CDR1 SGHVS and CDR2 FNYEAQ were looked up in the germline V gene. Trimming takes 2 bases off V and 3 bases off J; junction bases not matched to a gene: 6. The CDR3 runs 16 amino acids, cysteine and phenylalanine included. Solely the CDR3 DNA is kept, with 48 bases framed from the first base. This specimen comes from a study of blood T cell repertoires in COVID-19 (dated by TCRdb to 2018 to 2021). With regard to the full study: Collaborator samples came from the United States, Italy and Spain and covered acute and convalescent phases of COVID-19. The material from the prospective study consisted of cDNA or gDNA derived from T cells, B-cell-depleted T cells, or PBMCs. The dataset comprised deeply sampled blood TCRbeta repertoires from subjects exposed to, actively infected with, or recovered from COVID-19. The repertoires were made available in a free public database intended to serve as a resource for research on the immune response to SARS-CoV-2. The samples were drawn from two sources: the first 160 participants of the ongoing ImmuneRACE study, and 1,254 subjects contributed by 6 global collaborators. Sample metadata almost always included a de-identified subject ID, COVID-19 status, age in years and sex. Where available, HLA class I and class II types were taken from metadata supplied by the sample provider and were not determined by assay-based typing. Study-level results and caveats: Clinical and demographic metadata were provided uncurated, with the amount varying by source and participant.

Collaborating institutions collected whole blood in K2EDTA tubes following their own protocols. Collaborator samples were shipped for TCRbeta analysis as frozen whole blood, isolated PBMCs, or DNA extracted from either sample type. TCRbeta CDR3 regions were amplified from genomic DNA by means of the immunoSEQ Assay, a bias-controlled multiplex PCR. Processing in the source paper ran as follows. The number of nucleated cells in each sample was estimated from the amplification of reference gene primers within the assay. To quantify the absolute abundance of each unique TCRbeta CDR3 rearrangement, sequence reads were collapsed and filtered. For each sample, productive Simpson clonality was calculated as the square root of Simpson's diversity index across productive rearrangements. Not all clones reach the TCRdb copy of this immuneACCESS table, which keeps in-frame sequences only. Checked studies attribute under half of the gap to unresolved V genes and leave the rest unexplained. The DNA was the basis for D and trimming; V, J and clone size are from that table. This sample has around 20,000 clones in its table, and roughly 83% of those were observed once. The ten largest clones represent roughly 3.2% of the sample.

The clonotype originates from a man aged 35 to 55 with acute or convalescent COVID-19. The source material was peripheral blood. Recombination connected TRBV7-6 to TRBJ2-7; 11 central nucleotides agree with TRBD2. The DNA is as follows: TGTGCCAGCAGCTTATCGACTAGCGGGAACCTCTACGAGCAGTACTTC. This translates into CASSLSTSGNLYEQYF.